Each of the 16 T cell receptor beta chains below was sequenced from the same sample in a study of OX40 agonist ivuxolimab in advanced cancers. TCRdb's copy holds only in-frame clones and misses some; the assay was immunoSEQ multiplex PCR. The sample carries around 150,000 clones, 94% recorded once. The input for sequencing was CD4+ or CD8+ T cells sorted from blood, taken in a trial of the OX40 agonist ivuxolimab. The receptors stem from an adult with an advanced solid tumor such as melanoma, head and neck, liver or kidney cancer.

The chain carries TRBV7-9 and TRBJ1-4, with TRBD1 matching over 8 bases. V lost 3 bases to trimming and J lost 10 bases; unmatched junction nucleotides: 4. CDR3 size: 13 residues. Germline V CDR1 and CDR2: SEHNR, FQNEAQ (reference sequence). Written as DNA, the CDR3 is TGTGCCAGCAGCTTCGAACAGGGGGGAAAACTGTTTTTT. Residues: CASSFEQGGKLFF. Filled out from reference TRBV7-9 and TRBJ1-4, the complete variable domain reads DTGVSQNPRHKITKRGQNVTFRCDPISEHNRLYWYRQTLGQGPEFLTYFQNEAQLEKSRLLSDRFSAERPKGSFSTLEIQRTEQGDSAMYLCASSFEQGGKLFFGSGTQLSVL.

The rearrangement links TRBV7-2 to TRBJ1-3; no firm D call. Trimming shortened V by 2 bases and J by 5 bases, and 13 bases separated the two germline ends. Germline V gives CDR1 SGHTA, CDR2 FQGNSA. This CDR3 region has 15 residues. CDR3 in amino acids: CASSLKRPSRNTIYF. Here the CDR3 DNA reads TGTGCCAGCAGCTTAAAGAGACCCAGTAGAAACACCATATATTTT.

A single count supports this clone. The rearrangement joins TRBV6-6 to TRBJ1-4; D is ambiguous. The V end was cut by 4 bases, the J end by 0 bases, with 9 bases between. The CDR3 spans 15 residues. Germline V lookup: CDR1 MNHNY, CDR2 SVGAGI (reference sequence). In DNA, the CDR3 is TGTGCCAGCAGTTCCCACTTCCCAACTAATGAAAAACTGTTTTTT. Translating gives CASSSHFPTNEKLFF.

The CDR3 reads CASSLEPQNTGELFF. The CDR3, as DNA: TGCGCCAGCAGCTTGGAGCCGCAGAACACCGGGGAGCTGTTTTTT. The chain couples TRBV5-1 to TRBJ2-2; D gene ambiguous. The CDR3 consists of 15 residues. The V gene's germline CDR1 is SGHRS and CDR2 YFSETQ. The V gene lost 0 bases and the J gene lost 1 base, with 7 bases spanning the gap.

In nucleotides, the CDR3 is TGTGCCAGCAGCCCAACCAGCGGGAGCCTAAGCACAGATACGCAGTATTTT. Encoded protein: CASSPTSGSLSTDTQYF. The V call is TRBV5-4, the J call TRBJ2-3, with TRBD2 identical over 8 bases. The germline gives CDR1 SGHNT, CDR2 YYREEE (reference sequence). V gave up 4 bases and J gave up 0 bases; unmatched junction bases: 10. The CDR3 consists of 17 residues.

The V call is TRBV4-1, the J call TRBJ2-3; TRBD2 aligns across 10 bases. This CDR3 region has 15 residues. V lost 3 bases and J lost 8; bases outside the gene matches: 8. Germline CDR1 and CDR2: MGHRA and YSYEKL. CDR3 residues: CASSHSGGPPVTQYF. The CDR3 region has the DNA TGCGCCAGCAGCCATAGCGGGGGGCCCCCCGTTACGCAGTATTTT.

The V and J genes are TRBV9 and TRBJ2-1; the match to TRBD1 covers 10 bases. CDR3 length: 15 amino acids. CDR1 is SGDLS and CDR2 is YYNGEE in the germline V gene. The trim removed 2 bases at V and 5 bases at J, leaving 4 bases unmatched. CDR3 sequence (DNA): TGTGCCAGCAGCGTCGCCGGGACAGGGGACAATGAGCAGTTCTTC. It encodes CASSVAGTGDNEQFF.

The chain links TRBV4-3 to TRBJ1-4; 12 bases fit TRBD1. The CDR3 length is 18 residues. The germline V gene encodes CDR1 LGHNA and CDR2 YSLEER. Unmatched junction bases numbered 11, after V lost 4 bases and J lost 5 bases. CDR3 coding DNA: TGCGCCAGCAGCCCCGGTAGCGGGACAGGGGGCAAAAATGAAAAACTGTTTTTT. Translated, it gives CASSPGSGTGGKNEKLFF.

This clone was detected once. The chain joins TRBV5-8 to TRBJ1-3; maybe TRBD1 (5 bases). V lost 6 bases and J 7 bases, leaving 20 bases between the germline ends. Germline CDR1 is SGHTS and CDR2 is YDEGEE. The CDR3 spans 15 residues. The CDR3 coding sequence is TGTGCCAGCACCCCGACAGCGACCGGGGGGAACACCATATATTTT. It specifies CASTPTATGGNTIYF.

The V call is TRBV18, the J call TRBJ2-1; possibly TRBD1 for D (5 bases). The CDR3 extends over 12 amino acids. V lost 3 bases and J lost 7, with 7 bases in between. Germline CDR1 reads KGHSH; CDR2 reads LQKENI. The CDR3 region has the DNA TGTGCCAGCTCACCTCAGGGAAATGAGCAGTTCTTC. Encoded protein: CASSPQGNEQFF. Full variable domain (remainder filled in from reference TRBV18 and TRBJ2-1): NAGVMQNPRHLVRRRGQEARLRCSPMKGHSHVYWYRQLPEEGLKFMVYLQKENIIDESGMPKERFSAEFPKEGPSILRIQQVVRGDSAAYFCASSPQGNEQFFGPGTRLTVL.

The chain has TRBV7-2 and TRBJ1-1, with TRBD1 identical over 9 bases. This CDR3 contains 14 residues. Germline values: CDR1 SGHTA, CDR2 FQGNSA. V lost 4 bases, J lost 9 bases, and 9 bases stayed unmatched. The CDR3 loop reads CASSSLGQGKQAFF. The CDR3 nucleotides read TGTGCCAGCAGCTCGCTCGGACAGGGGAAGCAAGCTTTCTTT.

This rearrangement joins TRBV7-7 to TRBJ2-1; 8 bases align to TRBD2. The J segment lost 6 bases and the V segment lost 5 bases, leaving 9 bases of the junction unmatched. The CDR3 has 15 residues. Germline CDR1 and CDR2: SSHAT and FNYEAQ (reference sequence). Here the CDR3 reads CASSPPGSGANEQFF. In DNA form, the CDR3 reads TGTGCCAGCAGCCCTCCTGGTAGCGGGGCCAATGAGCAGTTCTTC.

The chain is built from TRBV28 and TRBJ2-3, with TRBD2 matching 16 bases. The CDR3 has 19 amino acids. Germline CDR1 and CDR2: MDHEN and SYDVKM. With 5 bases clipped from V and 6 bases from J, the junction kept 14 bases outside the gene matches. The CDR3 loop is CASSRSGTSGRARQDTQYF. The CDR3 coding sequence is TGTGCCAGCAGTCGCTCCGGGACTAGCGGGAGGGCGAGGCAGGATACGCAGTATTTT.

Notes on this clone: One end of the junction does not line up with germline, which may come from a read error. The chain combines TRBV19 with TRBJ2-1; D is ambiguous. Germline CDR1 LNHDA, CDR2 SQIVND (reference sequence). This CDR3 region has 17 residues. Here the CDR3 DNA reads TGTGCCAGTAGCCCAATCCGATCGCGCGGTTCCTACAGTGAGCAGTTCTTC. This encodes CASSPIRSRGSYSEQFF.

V usage is TRBV5-8 and J usage is TRBJ1-2; perhaps TRBD1 as D (5 bases). V was shortened by 0 bases and J by 7 bases, with 16 bases between the two germline ends. The CDR3 has 15 residues. Germline V gives CDR1 SGHTS, CDR2 YDEGEE. CDR3 DNA: TGTGCCAGCAGCTTGGCCGGTCGCAGGGAGTTTGGCTACACCTTC. Its protein is CASSLAGRREFGYTF.

The rearrangement uses TRBV6-5 and TRBJ2-7; 9 bases fit TRBD2. Germline CDR1 and CDR2: MNHEY and SVGAGI. J lost 1 base, V lost 6 bases, and 7 bases had no gene match. The CDR3 runs 15 residues. CDR3 amino acids: CASSLLAGYSYEQYF. The CDR3 DNA is TGTGCCAGCAGCCTCCTAGCGGGATATTCCTACGAGCAGTACTTC.